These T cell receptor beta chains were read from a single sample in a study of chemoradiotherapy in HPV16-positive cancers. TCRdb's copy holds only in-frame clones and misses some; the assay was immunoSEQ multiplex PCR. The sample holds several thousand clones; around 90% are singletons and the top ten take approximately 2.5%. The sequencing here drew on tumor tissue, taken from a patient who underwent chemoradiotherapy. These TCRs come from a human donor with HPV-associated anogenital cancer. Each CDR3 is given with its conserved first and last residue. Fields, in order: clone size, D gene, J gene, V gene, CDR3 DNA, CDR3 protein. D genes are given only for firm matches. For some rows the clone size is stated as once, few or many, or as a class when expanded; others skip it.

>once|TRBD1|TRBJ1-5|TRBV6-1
TGTGCCAGCAGTGGGGGACAGGGAGGTCAGCCCCAGCATTTT
CASSGGQGGQPQHF
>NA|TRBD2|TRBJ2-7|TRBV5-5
TGTGCCAGCAGCTCCCTACTAGCGGAGGTGTCCTACGAGCAGTACTTC
CASSSLLAEVSYEQYF
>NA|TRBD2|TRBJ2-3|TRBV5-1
TGCGCCAGCAGCTTATCCGGGACTAGAGCTAATACGCAGTATTTT
CASSLSGTRANTQYF
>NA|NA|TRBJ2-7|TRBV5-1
TGCGCCAGCAGCTTGGAGGCCGAGCAGTACTTC
CASSLEAEQYF
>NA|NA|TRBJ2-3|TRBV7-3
TGTGCCAGCAGCCTGAATATGAGAGATACGCAGTATTTT
CASSLNMRDTQYF
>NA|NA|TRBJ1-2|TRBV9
TGTGCCAGCAGCGTAGATTTTAACTATGGCTACACCTTC
CASSVDFNYGYTF
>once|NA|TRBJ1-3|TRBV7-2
TGTGCCAGCAGCTTAGGGGGCAGCTCTGGAAACACCATATATTTT
CASSLGGSSGNTIYF
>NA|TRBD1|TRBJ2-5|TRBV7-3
TGTGCCAGCAGCTTATACGTCGGACAGGGAGGTTCGGAGACCCAGTACTTC
CASSLYVGQGGSETQYF
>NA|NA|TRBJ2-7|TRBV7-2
TGTGCCAGCAGCTTAGAAGACAGTTCCTACGAGCAGTACTTC
CASSLEDSSYEQYF
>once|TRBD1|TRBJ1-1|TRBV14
TGTGCCAGCAGCCCACAGGGGGGGAACACTGAAGCTTTCTTT
CASSPQGGNTEAFF
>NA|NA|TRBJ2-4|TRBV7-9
TGTGCCAGCAGCCTCAATCCGCCGGACATTCAGTACTTC
CASSLNPPDIQYF
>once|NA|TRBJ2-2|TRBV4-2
TGTGCCAGCAGCCAATCCTCCGGGGAGCTGTTTTTT
CASSQSSGELFF
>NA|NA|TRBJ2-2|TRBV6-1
TGTGCCAGCAGTGCCGAACAGGGCCGCAACGGGGAGCTGTTTTTT
CASSAEQGRNGELFF
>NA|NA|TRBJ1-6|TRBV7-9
TGTGCCAGCAGCTTGACTGCGGGACTTGATAATTCACCCCTCCACTTT
CASSLTAGLDNSPLHF
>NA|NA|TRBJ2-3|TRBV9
TGTGCCAGCAGCGTAGACCCCTCCGGAAGTAGCACAGATACGCAGTATTTT
CASSVDPSGSSTDTQYF
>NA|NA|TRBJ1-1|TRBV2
TGTGCCAGCAGTAGGGAAACAGGGTCGGGCACTGAAGCTTTCTTT
CASSRETGSGTEAFF
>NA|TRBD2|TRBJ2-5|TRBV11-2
TGTGCCAGCAGCGTCGGGACTAGCGGGGGCCGGGGGGAGACCCAGTACTTC
CASSVGTSGGRGETQYF
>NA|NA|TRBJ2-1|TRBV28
TGTGCCACCATGGGGGGAGGTGGCTACAATGAGCAGTTCTTC
CATMGGGGYNEQFF
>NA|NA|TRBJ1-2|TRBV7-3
TGTGCCAGCAGCTCCCCCGGGGGCTATGGCTACACCTTC
CASSSPGGYGYTF
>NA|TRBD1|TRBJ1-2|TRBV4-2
TGTGCCAGCAGCCAAGATCCCCGGACAGGAGGCTATGGCTACACCTTC
CASSQDPRTGGYGYTF
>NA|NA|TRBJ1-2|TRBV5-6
TGTGCCAGCAGCTTGGTACGGGGCCCTAGGGGCTACACCTTC
CASSLVRGPRGYTF
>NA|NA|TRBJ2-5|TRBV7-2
TGTGCCAGCAGCGTAAGGGCGAGCATGGAGACCCAGTACTTC
CASSVRASMETQYF
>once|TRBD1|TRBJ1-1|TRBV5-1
TGCGCCAGCAGCTCTGGACAGGGCCGGGAAACTGAAGCTTTCTTT
CASSSGQGRETEAFF
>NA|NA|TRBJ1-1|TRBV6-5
TGTGCCAGCAATCGGGGGACCGGGCCAGCCGAAGCTTTCTTT
CASNRGTGPAEAFF
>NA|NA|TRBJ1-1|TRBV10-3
TGTGCCATCAGTGCCAGGTGGGACACTGAAGCTTTCTTT
CAISARWDTEAFF
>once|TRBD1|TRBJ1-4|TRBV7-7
TGTGCCAGCAGCGCCCGACAGGGGGAAAAACTGTTTTTT
CASSARQGEKLFF
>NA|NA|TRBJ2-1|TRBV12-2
TGTGCAAGTCGCTTTCCGAAGCGGGGGGGCAATGAGCAGTTCTTC
CASRFPKRGGNEQFF
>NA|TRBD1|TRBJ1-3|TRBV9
TGTGCCAGCAGCGTAGCACAGGGGGGAAACACCATATATTTT
CASSVAQGGNTIYF
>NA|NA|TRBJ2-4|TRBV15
TGTGCCACCAGCAGCTGGACATCCTCCACTGTTGTGGGGACATCCTCCACAAAAAACATTCAGTACTTC
CATSSWTSSTVVGTSSTKNIQYF
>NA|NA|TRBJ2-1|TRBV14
TGTGCCAGCAGCCCGGGCGGAGCGCAGTTCTTC
CASSPGGAQFF
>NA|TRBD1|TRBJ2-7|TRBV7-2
TGTGCCAGCAGCCTGGGACAGGGGGCTAACTACGAGCAGTACTTC
CASSLGQGANYEQYF
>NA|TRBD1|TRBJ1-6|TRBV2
TGTGCCAGCAGCTCCCGGGACAGGGGTCATTCACCCCTCCACTTT
CASSSRDRGHSPLHF
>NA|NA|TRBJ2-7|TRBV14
TGTGCCAGCAGCCAAGTCGGCCCTTTTGGGTGGTACGAGCAGTACTTC
CASSQVGPFGWYEQYF
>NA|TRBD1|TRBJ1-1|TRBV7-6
TGTGCCAGCAGCTTAGCGCCAGGGGGGAACACTGAAGCTTTCTTT
CASSLAPGGNTEAFF
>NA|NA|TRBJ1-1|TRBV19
TGTGCCAGTAGTTGGCGGGACGTCGGTAGTAGGTTCACTGAAGCTTTCTTT
CASSWRDVGSRFTEAFF
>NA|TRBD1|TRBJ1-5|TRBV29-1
TGCAGCGTTCAAACCGGGACAGGGTCCAATCAGCCCCAGCATTTT
CSVQTGTGSNQPQHF
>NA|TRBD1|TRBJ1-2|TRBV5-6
TGTGCCAGCAGCACCGGGACAGCCGCCGGCTACACCTTC
CASSTGTAAGYTF
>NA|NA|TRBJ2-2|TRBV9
TGTGCCAGCAGCCCTCGACAGGTTGGTCAGTCCACCGGGGAGCTGTTTTTT
CASSPRQVGQSTGELFF
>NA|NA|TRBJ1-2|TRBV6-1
TGTGCCAGCAGGGAACAGGGCATGCTCCCCAACCCCCGCTATGGCTACACCTTC
CASREQGMLPNPRYGYTF
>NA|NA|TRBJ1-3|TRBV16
TGTGCCAGCAGCCAATCAAGATTGGGATCTGGAAACACCATATATTTT
CASSQSRLGSGNTIYF
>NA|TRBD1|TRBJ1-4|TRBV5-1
TGCGCCAGCAGCGGAACGGGACAGGGGGATGAAAAACTGTTTTTT
CASSGTGQGDEKLFF
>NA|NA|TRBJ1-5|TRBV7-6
TGTGCCAGCAGCCTGGGAGGTGGGGCCTACCGCAATCAGCCCCAGCATTTT
CASSLGGGAYRNQPQHF
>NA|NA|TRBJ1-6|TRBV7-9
TGTGCCAGCAGCTTAGGGGCAGGGTCCAATTCACCCCTCCACTTT
CASSLGAGSNSPLHF
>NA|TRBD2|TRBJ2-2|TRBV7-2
TGTGCCAGCAGCCCCCCGGGACTAGCTTCTCGGGCCGGGGAGCTGTTTTTT
CASSPPGLASRAGELFF
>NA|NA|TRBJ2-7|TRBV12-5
TGTGCTAGTGGTTTGTCAGGCGACGAGCAGTACTTC
CASGLSGDEQYF
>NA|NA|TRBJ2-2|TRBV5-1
TGCGCCAGCAGCTGGACAGTTAACACCGGGGAGCTGTTTTTT
CASSWTVNTGELFF
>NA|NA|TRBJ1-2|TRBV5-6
TGTGCCAGCAGCTTGATCCGAGCGTATGGCTACACCTTC
CASSLIRAYGYTF
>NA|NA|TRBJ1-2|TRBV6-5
TGTGCCAGCAGTTCTGGCCGTCAGTCCTACTATGGCTACACCTTC
CASSSGRQSYYGYTF
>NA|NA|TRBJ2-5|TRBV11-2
TGTGCCAGCAGCCTCCCGGTGGGGGTCCGTTCGACCCAGTACTTC
CASSLPVGVRSTQYF
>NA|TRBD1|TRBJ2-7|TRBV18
TGTGCCAGCTCACCCGGGACAGCGTACGAGCAGTACTTC
CASSPGTAYEQYF
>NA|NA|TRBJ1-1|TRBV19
TGTGCCAGTAGTATAGGTGGGACACCCACTGAAGCTTTCTTT
CASSIGGTPTEAFF
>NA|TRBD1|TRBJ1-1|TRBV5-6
TGTGCCAGCAGCCCGACAGGGTACGGCACTGAAGCTTTCTTT
CASSPTGYGTEAFF